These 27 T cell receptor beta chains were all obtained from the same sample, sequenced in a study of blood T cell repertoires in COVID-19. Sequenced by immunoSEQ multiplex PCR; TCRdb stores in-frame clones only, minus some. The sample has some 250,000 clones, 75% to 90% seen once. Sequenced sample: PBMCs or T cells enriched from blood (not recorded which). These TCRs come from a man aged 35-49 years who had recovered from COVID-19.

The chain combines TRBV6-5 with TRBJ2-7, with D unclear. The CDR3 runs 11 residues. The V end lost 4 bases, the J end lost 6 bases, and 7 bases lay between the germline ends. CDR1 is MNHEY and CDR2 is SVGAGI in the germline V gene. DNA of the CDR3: TGTGCCAGCAGTTCTTTCCGCGAGCAGTACTTC. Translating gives CASSSFREQYF.

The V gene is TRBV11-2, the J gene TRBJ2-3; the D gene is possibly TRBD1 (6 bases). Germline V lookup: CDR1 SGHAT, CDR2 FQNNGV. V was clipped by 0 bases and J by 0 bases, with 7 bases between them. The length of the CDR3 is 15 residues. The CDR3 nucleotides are TGTGCCAGCAGCTTAGAAGGGGGAAGCACAGATACGCAGTATTTT. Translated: CASSLEGGSTDTQYF.

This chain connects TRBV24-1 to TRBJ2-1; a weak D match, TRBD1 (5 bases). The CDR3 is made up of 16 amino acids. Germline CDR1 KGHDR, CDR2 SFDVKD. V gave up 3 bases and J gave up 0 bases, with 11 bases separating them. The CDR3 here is CATSDIGASSYNEQFF. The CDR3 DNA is TGTGCCACCAGTGATATTGGGGCCAGCTCCTACAATGAGCAGTTCTTC.

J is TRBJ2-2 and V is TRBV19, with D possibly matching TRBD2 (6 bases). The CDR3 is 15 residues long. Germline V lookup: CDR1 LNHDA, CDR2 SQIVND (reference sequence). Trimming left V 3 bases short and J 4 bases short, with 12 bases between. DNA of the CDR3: TGTGCCAGTAGTATCTTGCGGGATAGCACCGGGGAGCTGTTTTTT. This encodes CASSILRDSTGELFF.

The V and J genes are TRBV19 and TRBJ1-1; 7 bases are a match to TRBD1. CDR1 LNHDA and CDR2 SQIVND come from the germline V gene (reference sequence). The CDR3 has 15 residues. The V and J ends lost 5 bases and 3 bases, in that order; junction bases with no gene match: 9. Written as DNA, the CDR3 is TGTGCCAGTAGTGACCGACAGGGAAGGCACACTGAAGCTTTCTTT. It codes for CASSDRQGRHTEAFF.

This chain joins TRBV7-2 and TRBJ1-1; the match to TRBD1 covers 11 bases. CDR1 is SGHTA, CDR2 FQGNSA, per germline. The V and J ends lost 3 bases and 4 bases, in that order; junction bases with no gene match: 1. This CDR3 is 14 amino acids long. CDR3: CASSFGTGGTEAFF. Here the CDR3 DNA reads TGTGCCAGCAGCTTCGGGACAGGGGGCACTGAAGCTTTCTTT.

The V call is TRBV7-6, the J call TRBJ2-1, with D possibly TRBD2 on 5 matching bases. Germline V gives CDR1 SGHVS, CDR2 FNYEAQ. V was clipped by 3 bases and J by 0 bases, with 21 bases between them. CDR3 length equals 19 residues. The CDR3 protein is CASSFGVGSTRSSYNEQFF. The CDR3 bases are TGTGCCAGCAGCTTTGGGGTTGGGAGCACCCGAAGCTCCTACAATGAGCAGTTCTTC.

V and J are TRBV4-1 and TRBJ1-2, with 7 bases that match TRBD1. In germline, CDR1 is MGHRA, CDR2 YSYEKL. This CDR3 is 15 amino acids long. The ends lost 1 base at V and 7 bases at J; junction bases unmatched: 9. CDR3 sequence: CASSQATGLPVGYTF. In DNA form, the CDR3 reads TGCGCCAGCAGCCAAGCGACAGGGCTACCGGTTGGCTACACCTTC.

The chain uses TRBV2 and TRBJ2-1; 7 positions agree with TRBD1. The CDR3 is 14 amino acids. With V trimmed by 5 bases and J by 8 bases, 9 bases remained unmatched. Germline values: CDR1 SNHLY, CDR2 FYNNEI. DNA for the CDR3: TGTGCCAGCAGTAGACAGGGTATTTTCGATGAGCAGTTCTTC. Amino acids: CASSRQGIFDEQFF.

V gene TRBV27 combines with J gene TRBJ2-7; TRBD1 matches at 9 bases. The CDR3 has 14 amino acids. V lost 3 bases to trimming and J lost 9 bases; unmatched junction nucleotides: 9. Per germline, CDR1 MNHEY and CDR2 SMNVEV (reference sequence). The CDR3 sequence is CASSFLDRGNVQYF. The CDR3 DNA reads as TGTGCCAGCAGTTTCCTGGACAGGGGTAATGTGCAGTACTTC.

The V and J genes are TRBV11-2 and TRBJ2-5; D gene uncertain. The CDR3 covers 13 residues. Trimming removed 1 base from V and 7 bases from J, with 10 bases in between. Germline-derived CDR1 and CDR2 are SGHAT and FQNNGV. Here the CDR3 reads CASSLAPTRTQYF. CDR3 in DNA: TGTGCCAGCAGCTTAGCGCCGACACGGACCCAGTACTTC.

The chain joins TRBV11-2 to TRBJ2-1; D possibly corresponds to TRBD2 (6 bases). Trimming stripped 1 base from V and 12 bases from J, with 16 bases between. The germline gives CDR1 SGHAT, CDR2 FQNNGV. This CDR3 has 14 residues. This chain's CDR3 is CASSLVGGSRMQFF. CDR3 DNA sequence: TGTGCCAGCAGCTTAGTAGGAGGGAGCAGGATGCAGTTCTTC.

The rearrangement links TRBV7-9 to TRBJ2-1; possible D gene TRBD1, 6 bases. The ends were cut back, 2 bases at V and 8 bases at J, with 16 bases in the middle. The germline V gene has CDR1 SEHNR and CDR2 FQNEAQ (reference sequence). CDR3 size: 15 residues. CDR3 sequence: CASSLRRIRGDEQFF. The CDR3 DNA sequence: TGTGCCAGCAGCTTAAGAAGAATCAGGGGCGATGAGCAGTTCTTC.

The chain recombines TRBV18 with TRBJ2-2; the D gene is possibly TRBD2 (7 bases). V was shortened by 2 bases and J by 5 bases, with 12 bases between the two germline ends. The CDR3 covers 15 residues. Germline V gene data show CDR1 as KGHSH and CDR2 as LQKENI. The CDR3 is CASSPLGGPTGELFF. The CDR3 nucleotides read TGTGCCAGCTCACCATTGGGGGGGCCGACCGGGGAGCTGTTTTTT. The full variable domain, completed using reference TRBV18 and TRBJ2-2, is NAGVMQNPRHLVRRRGQEARLRCSPMKGHSHVYWYRQLPEEGLKFMVYLQKENIIDESGMPKERFSAEFPKEGPSILRIQQVVRGDSAAYFCASSPLGGPTGELFFGEGSRLTVL.

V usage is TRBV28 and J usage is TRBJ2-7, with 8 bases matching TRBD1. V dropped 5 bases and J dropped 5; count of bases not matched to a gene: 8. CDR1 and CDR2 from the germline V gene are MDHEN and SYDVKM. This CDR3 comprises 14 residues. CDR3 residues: CASSGQGALNEQYF. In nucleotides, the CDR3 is TGTGCCAGCAGTGGTCAGGGGGCCCTTAACGAGCAGTACTTC.

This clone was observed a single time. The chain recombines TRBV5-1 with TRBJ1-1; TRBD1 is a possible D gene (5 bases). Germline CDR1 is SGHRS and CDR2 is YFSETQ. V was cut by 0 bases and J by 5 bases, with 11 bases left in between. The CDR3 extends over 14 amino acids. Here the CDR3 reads CASSLGQGGTEAFF. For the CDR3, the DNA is TGCGCCAGCAGCTTGGGCCAGGGAGGGACTGAAGCTTTCTTT.

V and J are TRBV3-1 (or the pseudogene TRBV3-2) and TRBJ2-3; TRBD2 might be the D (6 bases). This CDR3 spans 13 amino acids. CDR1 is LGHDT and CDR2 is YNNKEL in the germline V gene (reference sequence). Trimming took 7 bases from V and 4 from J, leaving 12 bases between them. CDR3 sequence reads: CASNRGESDTQYF. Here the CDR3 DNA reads TGTGCCAGCAACCGCGGGGAATCAGATACGCAGTATTTT.

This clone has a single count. The CDR3 loop reads CASRSVQGPGANVLTF. CDR3 nucleotides: TGTGCCAGCAGATCGGTACAGGGTCCTGGGGCCAACGTCCTGACTTTC. The chain uses TRBV11-2 and TRBJ2-6, with a possible D match to TRBD1 (6 bases). In germline, CDR1 is SGHAT, CDR2 FQNNGV. Between the trimmed V and J ends, which lost 6 bases and 2 bases, there was a span of 14 bases. This CDR3 comprises 16 residues.

The CDR3 nucleotides are TGTGCCAGTAAACAGGGGTGGCCCACGGGGCCCCAGCATTTT. Protein product: CASKQGWPTGPQHF. The chain carries TRBV19 and TRBJ1-5; 7 nucleotides match TRBD1. In germline, CDR1 is LNHDA, CDR2 SQIVND (reference sequence). Losses at the gene ends were 7 bases for V and 9 bases for J; bases not matched to a gene: 12. The CDR3 loop spans 14 amino acids.

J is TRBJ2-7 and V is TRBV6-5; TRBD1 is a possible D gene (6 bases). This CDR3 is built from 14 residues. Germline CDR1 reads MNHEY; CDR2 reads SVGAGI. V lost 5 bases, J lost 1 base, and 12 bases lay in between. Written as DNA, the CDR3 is TGTGCCAGCAGTACAACAGGGTCTTCCTACGAGCAGTACTTC. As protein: CASSTTGSSYEQYF.

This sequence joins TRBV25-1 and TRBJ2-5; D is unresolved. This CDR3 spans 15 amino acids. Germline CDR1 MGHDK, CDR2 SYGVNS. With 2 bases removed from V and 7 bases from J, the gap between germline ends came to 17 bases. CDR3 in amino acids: CASSELPRSPGTQYF. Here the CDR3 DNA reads TGTGCCAGCAGTGAACTTCCAAGGTCGCCGGGGACCCAGTACTTC.

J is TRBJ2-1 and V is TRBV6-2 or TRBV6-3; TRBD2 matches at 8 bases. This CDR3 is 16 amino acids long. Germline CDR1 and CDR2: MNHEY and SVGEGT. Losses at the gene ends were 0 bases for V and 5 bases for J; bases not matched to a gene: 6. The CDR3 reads CASSYSRSSGNNEQFF. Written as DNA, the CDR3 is TGTGCCAGCAGTTACTCGAGGAGTAGCGGGAACAATGAGCAGTTCTTC.

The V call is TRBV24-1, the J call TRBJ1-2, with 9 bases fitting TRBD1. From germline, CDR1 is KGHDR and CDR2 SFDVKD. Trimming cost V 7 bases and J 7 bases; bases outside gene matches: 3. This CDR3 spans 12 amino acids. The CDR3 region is CATRDRGSGYTF. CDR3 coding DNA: TGTGCCACCAGGGACAGGGGCTCTGGCTACACCTTC.

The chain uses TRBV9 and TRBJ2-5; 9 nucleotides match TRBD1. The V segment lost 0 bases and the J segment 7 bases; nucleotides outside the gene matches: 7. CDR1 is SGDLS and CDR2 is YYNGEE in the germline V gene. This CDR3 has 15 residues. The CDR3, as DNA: TGTGCCAGCAGCGTAGAGATGGGACAGGGTGGGACCCAGTACTTC. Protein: CASSVEMGQGGTQYF.

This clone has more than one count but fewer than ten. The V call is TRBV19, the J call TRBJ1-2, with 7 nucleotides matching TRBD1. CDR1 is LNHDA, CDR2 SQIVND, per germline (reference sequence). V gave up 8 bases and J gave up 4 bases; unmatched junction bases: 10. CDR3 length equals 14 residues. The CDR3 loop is CASLQGPRSYGYTF. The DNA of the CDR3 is TGTGCCAGTTTACAGGGGCCGCGCAGCTATGGCTACACCTTC.

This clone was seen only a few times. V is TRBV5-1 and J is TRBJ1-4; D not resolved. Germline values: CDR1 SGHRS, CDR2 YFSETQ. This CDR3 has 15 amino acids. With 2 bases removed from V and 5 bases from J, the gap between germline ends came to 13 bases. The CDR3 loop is CASSFSGSQNEKLFF. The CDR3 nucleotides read TGCGCCAGCAGCTTTTCCGGGTCGCAAAATGAAAAACTGTTTTTT.

The CDR3 DNA reads TGTGCCTGGAGTTTGCTGGCCGCAGGGGTTAGTGGCTACACCTTC. This encodes CAWSLLAAGVSGYTF. This sequence joins TRBV30 and TRBJ1-2; D possibly corresponds to TRBD1 (6 bases). The CDR3 totals 15 residues. Trimming removed 2 bases at V and 7 bases at J, with 20 bases between. The germline V gene encodes CDR1 GTSNPN and CDR2 SVGIG (reference sequence). The full variable domain, rest sourced from reference TRBV30 and TRBJ1-2, is SQTIHQWPATLVQPVGSPLSLECTVEGTSNPNLYWYRQAAGRGLQLLFYSVGIGQISSEVPQNLSASRPQDRQFILSSKKLLLSDSGFYLCAWSLLAAGVSGYTFGSGTRLTVV.